Following are 25 T cell receptor beta chains from one sample sequenced in a study of cytomegalovirus exposure and HLA in healthy donors. PCR used 60 Vbeta primers and 13 Jbeta primers. Libraries were prepared by immunoSEQ multiplex PCR; TCRdb keeps only in-frame clonotypes and omits some of them. The table includes over 120,000 clones, around 86% detected once. Input material: PBMCs. The receptors here all came from a woman in her 30s in good health and CMV-seronegative.

The CDR3 region is CAWSRGQLYNEQFF. The CDR3 DNA follows: TGTGCCTGGAGTAGGGGGCAGCTCTACAATGAGCAGTTCTTC. The chain employs TRBV30 and TRBJ2-1; 7 bases are a match to TRBD1. Per germline, CDR1 GTSNPN and CDR2 SVGIG (reference sequence). The trim removed 2 bases at V and 3 bases at J, leaving 4 bases unmatched. The CDR3 runs to 14 residues.

The chain joins TRBV5-4 to TRBJ1-2, with TRBD1 matching 7 bases. The germline V gene has CDR1 SGHNT and CDR2 YYREEE (reference sequence). V trimming: 4 bases; J trimming: 0 bases; junction bases outside the gene matches: 6. This CDR3 region has 15 residues. Written as DNA, the CDR3 is TGTGCCAGCAGCATTGGGACAGCACCTAACTATGGCTACACCTTC. Its translation is CASSIGTAPNYGYTF.

V is TRBV2 and J is TRBJ2-3; TRBD2 aligns across 10 bases. CDR3 size: 16 residues. Germline V gene sequence: CDR1 SNHLY, CDR2 FYNNEI. V trimming: 6 bases; J trimming: 2 bases; junction bases outside the gene matches: 8. The DNA for the CDR3 is TGTGCCAGCAGAGGTCAGACTAGCGGGTTCACAGATACGCAGTATTTT. This gives the protein CASRGQTSGFTDTQYF.

The rearrangement links TRBV19 to TRBJ2-4; 9 bases align to TRBD1. CDR1 and CDR2 (germline): LNHDA, SQIVND (reference sequence). The ends lost 5 bases at V and 7 bases at J; junction bases unmatched: 6. CDR3 length equals 14 residues. The CDR3, as DNA: TGTGCCAGTAGTTGGGACAGGGAGGTGAACATTCAGTACTTC. Translating gives CASSWDREVNIQYF.

As DNA, the CDR3 is TGTGCCAGCAGTGCCCACCGGGGAGGAGATGAAAAACTGTTTTTT. It specifies CASSAHRGGDEKLFF. The rearrangement joins TRBV2 to TRBJ1-4, with D unclear. The CDR3 is 15 residues long. The germline CDR1 and CDR2 sequences are SNHLY and FYNNEI. V lost 4 bases to trimming and J lost 6 bases, with 15 bases between them. Full variable domain (remainder filled in from reference TRBV2 and TRBJ1-4): EPEVTQTPSHQVTQMGQEVILRCVPISNHLYFYWYRQILGQKVEFLVSFYNNEISEKSEIFDDQFSVERPDGSNFTLKIRSTKLEDSAMYFCASSAHRGGDEKLFFGSGTQLSVL.

J is TRBJ1-1 and V is TRBV5-1; D perhaps matches TRBD1 (5 bases). The V gene lost 6 bases and the J gene lost 1 base, with 13 bases spanning the gap. The CDR3 consists of 14 residues. Germline V lookup: CDR1 SGHRS, CDR2 YFSETQ. This chain's CDR3 is CASTSQASNTEAFF. The DNA of the CDR3 is TGCGCCAGCACCTCACAGGCCTCGAACACTGAAGCTTTCTTT.

The chain employs TRBV6-4 and TRBJ2-3; D is perhaps TRBD2 (5 bases). The V and J ends lost 9 bases and 4 bases respectively, with 20 bases between them. The CDR3 is made up of 15 amino acids. Germline V gives CDR1 MRHNA, CDR2 SNTAGT. CDR3 DNA: TGTGCCAGAGAGCGGTGGGCCCGGTGGGCAGATACGCAGTATTTT. Translated: CARERWARWADTQYF.

DNA for the CDR3: TGTGCCATCAGTTCAGGGGATTCACCCCTCCACTTT. Protein sequence: CAISSGDSPLHF. The chain has TRBV10-3 and TRBJ1-6, with a tentative D call TRBD1 (6 bases). The CDR3 sequence is 12 residues long. Per germline, CDR1 ENHRY and CDR2 SYGVKD. V lost 5 bases and J lost 8, with 7 bases in between.

This clone was picked up a small number of times. The V gene is TRBV2, the J gene TRBJ1-5, with D unresolved. Germline V gene sequence: CDR1 SNHLY, CDR2 FYNNEI. The CDR3 spans 11 residues. V lost 6 bases and J lost 4, with 4 bases in between. The chain's CDR3 is CASRENQPQHF. The CDR3 DNA reads as TGTGCCAGCAGGGAGAATCAGCCCCAGCATTTT.

This rearrangement joins TRBV9 to TRBJ2-3; TRBD2 might be the D (6 bases). Trimming stripped 0 bases from V and 0 bases from J, with 11 bases between. The CDR3 contains 16 residues. The germline gives CDR1 SGDLS, CDR2 YYNGEE. The CDR3 DNA reads as TGTGCCAGCAGCGTAGGGGCGGGGTCTAGCACAGATACGCAGTATTTT. Its protein is CASSVGAGSSTDTQYF.

The chain uses TRBV13 and TRBJ2-2, with TRBD2 identical over 8 bases. This CDR3 has 15 amino acids. The trim removed 5 bases at V and 7 bases at J, leaving 9 bases unmatched. Germline V gene lookup returns CDR1 PRHDT and CDR2 FYEKMQ (reference sequence). The CDR3 protein is CASSPRLAPYGELFF. As DNA, the CDR3 is TGTGCCAGCAGCCCTAGACTAGCGCCGTACGGGGAGCTGTTTTTT.

CDR3 loop: CSVSQGATMNTEAFF. CDR3 bases: TGCAGCGTTTCACAGGGGGCTACTATGAACACTGAAGCTTTCTTT. The chain combines TRBV29-1 with TRBJ1-1; 9 positions agree with TRBD1. The CDR3 has 15 residues. Germline lookup yields CDR1 SQVTM and CDR2 ANQGSEA. V was pared by 5 bases and J by 0 bases, with 7 bases of the junction left unmatched.

This clone was counted only a few times. This chain joins TRBV4-1 and TRBJ1-2; 9 bases are a match to TRBD1. The CDR3 contains 19 residues. Trimming at V came to 7 bases and at J to 2 bases, leaving 20 bases not matched to a gene. Germline CDR1 is MGHRA and CDR2 is YSYEKL. The chain's CDR3 is CASKGGPGTGIPINYGYTF. DNA for the CDR3: TGCGCCAGCAAGGGGGGACCCGGGACAGGGATTCCGATAAACTATGGCTACACCTTC.

This clone was seen a handful of times. V gene TRBV4-1 combines with J gene TRBJ1-4; 9 bases match TRBD1. V dropped 1 base and J dropped 12; count of bases not matched to a gene: 3. This CDR3 has 13 amino acids. Germline V gene lookup returns CDR1 MGHRA and CDR2 YSYEKL. CDR3 sequence: CASSQVRDRELFF. The CDR3 coding sequence is TGCGCCAGCAGCCAAGTCCGGGACAGGGAACTGTTTTTT.

This chain connects TRBV18 to TRBJ1-1; D uncertain. The CDR3 totals 14 residues. V was trimmed by 0 bases and J by 3 bases, leaving 8 bases between them. Germline values: CDR1 KGHSH, CDR2 LQKENI. The CDR3 nucleotides read TGTGCCAGCTCACCACCGCACGGGGACACTGAAGCTTTCTTT. Amino acids: CASSPPHGDTEAFF.

This rearrangement joins TRBV9 to TRBJ2-3, with 15 bases fitting TRBD2. The CDR3 runs to 19 residues. V dropped 3 bases and J dropped 0; count of bases not matched to a gene: 8. Germline-derived CDR1 and CDR2 are SGDLS and YYNGEE. The CDR3 region is CASSEGLAGGLSSTDTQYF. The CDR3 nucleotides read TGTGCCAGCAGCGAGGGACTAGCGGGGGGTTTATCTAGCACAGATACGCAGTATTTT.

CDR3 sequence (DNA): TGTGCCTGGACTGGACAGGGGGCCCGATCCTGGGCGGGGTATGGCTACACCTTC. This encodes CAWTGQGARSWAGYGYTF. This chain uses TRBV30 with TRBJ1-2, with 11 bases matching TRBD1. Looked up from germline, CDR1 is GTSNPN and CDR2 is SVGIG (reference sequence). Germline trimming cut 4 bases from V and 5 bases from J; bases unmatched to any gene: 18. CDR3 size: 18 residues.

The genes are TRBV4-3 and TRBJ2-3; no firm D call. Looked up from germline, CDR1 is LGHNA and CDR2 is YSLEER. V dropped 4 bases and J dropped 2 bases, with 13 bases sitting between them. The CDR3 sequence is 15 residues long. CDR3 region: CASSPYQTHTDTQYF. Here the CDR3 DNA reads TGCGCCAGCAGCCCATACCAGACACACACAGATACGCAGTATTTT.

CDR3 bases: TGTGCCAGCAGTTCGGGAGACAGGGCCCCCGGGGAGCTGTTTTTT. Residues: CASSSGDRAPGELFF. The chain links TRBV5-4 to TRBJ2-2; a weak D match, TRBD1 (7 bases). V lost 5 bases and J 6 bases, leaving 17 bases between the germline ends. Per germline, CDR1 SGHNT and CDR2 YYREEE (reference sequence). This CDR3 region has 15 residues. Full variable domain (missing parts from reference TRBV5-4 and TRBJ2-2): ETGVTQSPTHLIKTRGQQVTLRCSSQSGHNTVSWYQQALGQGPQFIFQYYREEENGRGNFPPRFSGLQFPNYSSELNVNALELDDSALYLCASSSGDRAPGELFFGEGSRLTVL.

V is TRBV5-4 and J is TRBJ2-7; 7 nucleotides match TRBD2. After removal of 4 bases from V and 4 bases from J, the junction contained 11 bases not matched to a gene. The CDR3 spans 15 residues. Germline values: CDR1 SGHNT, CDR2 YYREEE (reference sequence). CDR3 DNA sequence: TGTGCCAGCAGCCCGAGGACTAGTCTGAAGTACGAGCAGTACTTC. Translating gives CASSPRTSLKYEQYF.

As to this clone: Other DNA sequences within the sample encode an identical CDR3. The chain joins TRBV19 to TRBJ2-1; TRBD2 is a possible D gene (5 bases). Trimming shortened V by 5 bases and J by 0 bases, and 5 bases separated the two germline ends. CDR1 is LNHDA and CDR2 is SQIVND in the germline V gene (reference sequence). The CDR3 loop spans 13 amino acids. The CDR3 is CASSGGSYNEQFF. The CDR3 DNA sequence: TGTGCCAGTAGTGGAGGCTCCTACAATGAGCAGTTCTTC.

The chain recombines TRBV5-1 with TRBJ2-1; 10 bases are shared with TRBD2. This CDR3 is 15 amino acids long. Germline CDR1 is SGHRS and CDR2 is YFSETQ. Unmatched junction bases numbered 9, after V lost 7 bases and J lost 5 bases. The CDR3 DNA reads as TGCGCCAGCGGGCCCCAGACTAGCGGGCACAATGAGCAGTTCTTC. As protein: CASGPQTSGHNEQFF. The variable domain in full, with the rest retrieved from reference TRBV5-1 and TRBJ2-1, is KAGVTQTPRYLIKTRGQQVTLSCSPISGHRSVSWYQQTPGQGLQFLFEYFSETQRNKGNFPGRFSGRQFSNSRSEMNVSTLELGDSALYLCASGPQTSGHNEQFFGPGTRLTVL.

The V gene is TRBV11-3, the J gene TRBJ2-5, with 16 bases matching TRBD2. Unmatched junction bases numbered 8, after V lost 5 bases and J lost 2 bases. The germline CDR1 and CDR2 sequences are SGHNT and YENEEA. CDR3 length: 18 residues. The CDR3 nucleotides are TGTGCCAGCAGCCAGGGACTAGCGGGGGGGCCCCATCAAGAGACCCAGTACTTC. It yields the protein CASSQGLAGGPHQETQYF. The whole variable domain, remainder taken from reference TRBV11-3 and TRBJ2-5, is EAGVVQSPRYKIIEKKQPVAFWCNPISGHNTLYWYLQNLGQGPELLIRYENEEAVDDSQLPKDRFSAERLKGVDSTLKIQPAELGDSAVYLCASSQGLAGGPHQETQYFGPGTRLLVL.

This clone occurred once. V gene TRBV5-7 combines with J gene TRBJ2-1; 11 positions agree with TRBD1. TRBV5-7 is labeled an ORF, and its function is uncertain. Trimming took 3 bases from V and 5 from J; bases not matched to a gene: 7. CDR3 size: 16 residues. The CDR3 nucleotides are TGTGCCAGCAGCTATAGTTGGGACAGGGGGGACAATGAGCAGTTCTTC. Translated: CASSYSWDRGDNEQFF.

The rearrangement joins TRBV29-1 to TRBJ1-3; tentative D call: TRBD1 (5 bases). CDR3 size: 13 residues. Per the germline V gene, CDR1 is SQVTM and CDR2 is ANQGSEA. V was pared by 2 bases and J by 4 bases, with 9 bases between. This CDR3 is CSVELTGGNTIYF. The CDR3 bases are TGCAGCGTTGAACTCACAGGAGGAAACACCATATATTTT.